This T cell receptor (beta chain) was recovered during a study of cytomegalovirus exposure and HLA in healthy donors. Study-level results: Donor immune exposure was known only as CMV serostatus. In an earlier analysis, productive rearrangement rates for most beta V segments clustered near 87% or 30%.

CDR1 and CDR2 from the germline V gene are MGHDK and SYGVNS. V lost 4 bases and J 6 bases, leaving 12 bases between the germline ends. The CDR3 consists of 13 residues. The sample holds a few counts of this clone. Its cognate antigen is unknown. 60 Vbeta and 13 Jbeta primers were used in PCR. The method was immunoSEQ multiplex PCR; TCRdb's version includes in-frame clones alone and lacks a portion of them. The sample records around 97,000 clones, 9.4% being singletons. The receptor was derived from a man aged 45-65 years in good health and CMV-seropositive. Sequencing was performed on PBMCs. The gene calls are TRBV25-1 and TRBJ2-5; D might be TRBD1 (5 bases). CDR3 DNA sequence: TGTGCCAGCAGTGCAAGGGGCGCCCAGACCCAGTACTTC. As protein: CASSARGAQTQYF.